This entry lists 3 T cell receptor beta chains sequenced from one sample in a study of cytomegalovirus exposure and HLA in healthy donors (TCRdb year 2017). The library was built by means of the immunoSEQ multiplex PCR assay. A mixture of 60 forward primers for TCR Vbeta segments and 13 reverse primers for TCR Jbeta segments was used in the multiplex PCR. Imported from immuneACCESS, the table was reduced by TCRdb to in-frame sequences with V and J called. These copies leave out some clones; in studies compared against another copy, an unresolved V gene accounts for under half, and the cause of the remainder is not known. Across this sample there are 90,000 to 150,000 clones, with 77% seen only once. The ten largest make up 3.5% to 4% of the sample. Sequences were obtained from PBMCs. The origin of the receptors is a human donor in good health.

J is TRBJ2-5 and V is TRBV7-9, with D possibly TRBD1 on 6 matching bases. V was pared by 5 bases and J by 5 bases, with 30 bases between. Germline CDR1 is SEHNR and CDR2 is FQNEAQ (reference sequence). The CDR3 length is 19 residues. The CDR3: CASSPTRIQTGLKWETQYF. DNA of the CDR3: TGTGCCAGCAGCCCAACTCGTATACAAACAGGGTTGAAATGGGAGACCCAGTACTTC.

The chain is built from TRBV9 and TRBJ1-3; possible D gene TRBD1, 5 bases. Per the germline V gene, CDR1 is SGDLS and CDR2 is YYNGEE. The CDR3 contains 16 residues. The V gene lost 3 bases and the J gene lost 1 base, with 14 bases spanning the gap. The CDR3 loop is CASSGSAGLSGNTIYF. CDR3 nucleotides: TGTGCCAGCAGCGGAAGCGCGGGGCTTTCTGGAAACACCATATATTTT.

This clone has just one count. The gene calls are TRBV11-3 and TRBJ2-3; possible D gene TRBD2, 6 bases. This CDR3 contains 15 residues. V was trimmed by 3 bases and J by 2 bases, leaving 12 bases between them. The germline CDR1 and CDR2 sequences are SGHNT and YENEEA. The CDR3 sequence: CASSFRSGDTDTQYF. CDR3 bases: TGTGCCAGCAGCTTCAGGTCGGGAGACACAGATACGCAGTATTTT. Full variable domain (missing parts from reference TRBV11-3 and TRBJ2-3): EAGVVQSPRYKIIEKKQPVAFWCNPISGHNTLYWYLQNLGQGPELLIRYENEEAVDDSQLPKDRFSAERLKGVDSTLKIQPAELGDSAVYLCASSFRSGDTDTQYFGPGTRLTVL.